The clone carrying this T cell receptor (beta chain) was seen only a few times. Its antigen is unidentified. A second PCR of roughly 7 to 11 cycles used a sample-barcoded 5' primer and a J-beta primer mix. TCRdb redid the calling of the 5' RACE reads with MiXCR, one entry per CDR3 protein. The top ten clones hold approximately 7% of a sample with about 1.4 million distinct CDR3 sequences, roughly 60% of them seen once. The source of the sample is a study of blood T cells in healthy people across ages. Study context: With template switching, about one barcoded beta molecule was captured per two T cells.

Study-level findings and limits: A strong correlation between TCR beta diversity and naive T cell percentage was seen.

J lost 1 base, V lost 8 bases, and 9 bases had no gene match. The CDR3 totals 15 residues. Germline CDR1 and CDR2: MNHNS and SASEGT. This rearrangement joins TRBV6-1 to TRBJ2-3; 7 bases agree with TRBD1. Material: blood. This clonotype was obtained from a man aged 18 to 35 in good health. CDR3 residues: CASLGGSSGTDTQYF. The CDR3 DNA follows: TGTGCCAGCCTAGGGGGCAGCTCTGGCACAGATACGCAGTATTTT.